This T cell receptor (beta chain) was found in a study of shared clonotypes between healthy human individuals. Study overall: Each donor's CD4 naive and CD4 memory cells filled three plates apiece, CD8 naive two, and CD8 memory one.

The CDR3 extends over 15 amino acids. The junction had 9 bases not matched to a gene; V was cut back by 2 bases and J by 4 bases. Germline assignment: CDR1 SGHRS and CDR2 YFSETQ. The data were produced by immunoSEQ multiplex PCR, yet TCRdb's version contains in-frame clones alone and is incomplete. The sample includes a few hundred thousand clones, around nine tenths seen only once; the top ten take under 20%. The receptor comes from a man between 18 and 29 years old in good health. V and J are TRBV5-1 and TRBJ2-7; 7 positions match TRBD1. Sequencing input: memory CD8+ T cells sorted from blood. As for subset: CD45RO+ cells pooled with CCR7-negative TemRA cells. CDR3: CASSFWAGGQYEQYF. For the CDR3, the DNA is TGCGCCAGCAGCTTTTGGGCAGGGGGTCAGTACGAGCAGTACTTC. The full variable domain, with the rest looked up from reference TRBV5-1 and TRBJ2-7, is KAGVTQTPRYLIKTRGQQVTLSCSPISGHRSVSWYQQTPGQGLQFLFEYFSETQRNKGNFPGRFSGRQFSNSRSEMNVSTLELGDSALYLCASSFWAGGQYEQYFGPGTRLTVT.